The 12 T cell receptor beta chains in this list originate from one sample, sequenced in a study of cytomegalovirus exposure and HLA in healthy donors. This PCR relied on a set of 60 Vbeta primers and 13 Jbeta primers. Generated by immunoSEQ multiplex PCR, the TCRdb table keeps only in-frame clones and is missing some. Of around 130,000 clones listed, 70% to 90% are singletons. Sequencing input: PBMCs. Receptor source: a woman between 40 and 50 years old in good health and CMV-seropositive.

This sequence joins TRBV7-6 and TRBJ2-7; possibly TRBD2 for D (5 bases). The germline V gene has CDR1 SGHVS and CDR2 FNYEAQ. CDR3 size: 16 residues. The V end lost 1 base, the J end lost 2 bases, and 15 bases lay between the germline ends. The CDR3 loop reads CASSLGSRDSAYEQYF. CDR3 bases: TGTGCCAGCAGCTTAGGATCGAGGGATTCTGCCTACGAGCAGTACTTC.

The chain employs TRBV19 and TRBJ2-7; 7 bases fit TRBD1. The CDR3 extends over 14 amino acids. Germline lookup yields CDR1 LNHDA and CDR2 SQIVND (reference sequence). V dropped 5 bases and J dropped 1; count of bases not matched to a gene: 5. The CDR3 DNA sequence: TGTGCCAGTAGTCTCCGGGACAGTTCCTACGAGCAGTACTTC. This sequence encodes CASSLRDSSYEQYF.

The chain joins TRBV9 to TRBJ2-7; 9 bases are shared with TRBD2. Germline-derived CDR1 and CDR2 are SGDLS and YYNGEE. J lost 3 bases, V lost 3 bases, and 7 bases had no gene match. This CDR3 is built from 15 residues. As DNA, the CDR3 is TGTGCCAGCAGCGCTTCGGGACTAGCTAACTACGAGCAGTACTTC. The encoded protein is CASSASGLANYEQYF.

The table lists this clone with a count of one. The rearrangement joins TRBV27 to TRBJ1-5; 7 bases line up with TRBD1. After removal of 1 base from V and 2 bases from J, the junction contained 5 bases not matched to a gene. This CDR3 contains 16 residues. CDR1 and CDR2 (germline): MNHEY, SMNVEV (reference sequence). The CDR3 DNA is TGTGCCAGCAGTTTATTGTACAGGGGAGGCAATCAGCCCCAGCATTTT. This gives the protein CASSLLYRGGNQPQHF.

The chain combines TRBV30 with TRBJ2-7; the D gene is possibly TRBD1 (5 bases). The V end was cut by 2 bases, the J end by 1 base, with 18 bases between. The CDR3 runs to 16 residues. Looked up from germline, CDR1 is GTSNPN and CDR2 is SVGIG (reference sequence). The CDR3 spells CAWSSPYSGISYEQYF. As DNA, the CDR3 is TGTGCCTGGAGTAGCCCTTATTCAGGGATTTCCTACGAGCAGTACTTC.

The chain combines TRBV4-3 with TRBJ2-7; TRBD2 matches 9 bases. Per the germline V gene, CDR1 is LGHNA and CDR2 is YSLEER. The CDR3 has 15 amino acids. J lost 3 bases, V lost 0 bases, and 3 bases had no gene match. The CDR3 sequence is CASSQEASGNYEQYF. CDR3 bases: TGCGCCAGCAGCCAAGAAGCTAGCGGGAACTACGAGCAGTACTTC.

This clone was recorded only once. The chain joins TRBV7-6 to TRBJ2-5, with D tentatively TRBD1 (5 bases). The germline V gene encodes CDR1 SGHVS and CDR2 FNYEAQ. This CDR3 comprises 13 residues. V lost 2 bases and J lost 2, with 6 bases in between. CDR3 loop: CASSLSGQETQYF. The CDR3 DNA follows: TGTGCCAGCAGCTTATCAGGGCAAGAGACCCAGTACTTC.

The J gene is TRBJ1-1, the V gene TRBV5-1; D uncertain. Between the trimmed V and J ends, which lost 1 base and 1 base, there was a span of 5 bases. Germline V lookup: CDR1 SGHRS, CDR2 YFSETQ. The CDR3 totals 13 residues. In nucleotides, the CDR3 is TGCGCCAGCAGCTTGAGGAGGAACACTGAAGCTTTCTTT. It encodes CASSLRRNTEAFF.

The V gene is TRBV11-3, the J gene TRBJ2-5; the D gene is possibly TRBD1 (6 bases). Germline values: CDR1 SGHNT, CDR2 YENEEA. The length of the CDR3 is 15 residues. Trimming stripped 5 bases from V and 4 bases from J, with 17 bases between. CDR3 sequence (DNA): TGTGCCAGCAGCACCACAGGGCCCCAAAGAGAGACCCAGTACTTC. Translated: CASSTTGPQRETQYF.

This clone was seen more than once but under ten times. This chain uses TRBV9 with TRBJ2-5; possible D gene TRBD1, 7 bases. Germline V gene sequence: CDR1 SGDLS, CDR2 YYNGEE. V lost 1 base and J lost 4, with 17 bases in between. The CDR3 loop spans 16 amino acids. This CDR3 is CASSVSSGGFGETQYF. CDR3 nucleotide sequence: TGTGCCAGCAGCGTATCATCAGGGGGGTTCGGAGAGACCCAGTACTTC. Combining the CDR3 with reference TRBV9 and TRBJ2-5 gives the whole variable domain DSGVTQTPKHLITATGQRVTLRCSPRSGDLSVYWYQQSLDQGLQFLIQYYNGEERAKGNILERFSAQQFPDLHSELNLSSLELGDSALYFCASSVSSGGFGETQYFGPGTRLLVL.

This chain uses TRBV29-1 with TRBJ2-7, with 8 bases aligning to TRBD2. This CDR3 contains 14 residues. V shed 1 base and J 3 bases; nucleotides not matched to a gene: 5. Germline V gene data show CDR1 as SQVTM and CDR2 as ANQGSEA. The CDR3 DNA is TGCAGCGTTGAAGGGGCCAGCGGGAGCTACGAGCAGTACTTC. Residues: CSVEGASGSYEQYF.

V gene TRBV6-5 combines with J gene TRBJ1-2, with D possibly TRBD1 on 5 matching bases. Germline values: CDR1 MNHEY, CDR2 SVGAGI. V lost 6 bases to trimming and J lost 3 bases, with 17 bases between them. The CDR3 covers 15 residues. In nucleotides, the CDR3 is TGTGCCAGCAGCGGAAATACAGGTTATGACTATGGCTACACCTTC. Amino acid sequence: CASSGNTGYDYGYTF.